Listed below are T cell receptor beta chains from one sample, sequenced in a study of identical twins. TCRdb re-analysed the 5' RACE reads in MiXCR, keeping a single row per CDR3 protein. This sample has about 790,000 distinct CDR3 sequences, with 15% to 20% found just once. The sample was also reused in another study, on T cells expressing NK-cell markers.

Material: PBMCs. Receptor source: a woman younger than 35 in good health. Both conserved end residues are part of each CDR3. Fields, in order: J gene, V gene, clone size, D gene, CDR3 protein, CDR3 DNA. D genes are given only for firm matches. The size of a clone is reported for some rows only, either as once, few or many, or as a class for expanded clones.

TRBJ2-7 TRBV18 . TRBD1 CASSPGQFGHEQYF TGTGCCAGCTCACCGGGACAGTTTGGCCACGAGCAGTACTTC
TRBJ2-6 TRBV29-1 . . CSVDAPPGANVLTF TGCAGCGTTGATGCTCCTCCTGGGGCCAACGTCCTGACTTTC
TRBJ1-4 TRBV6-1 . TRBD1 CASGEEGQGNEKLFF TGTGCCAGCGGGGAAGAGGGACAGGGTAATGAAAAACTGTTTTTT
TRBJ1-3 TRBV12-3/TRBV12-4 few . CASRIQPSSGNTIYF TGTGCCAGCAGGATACAGCCTAGCTCTGGAAACACCATATATTTT
TRBJ2-7 TRBV11-3 . . CASSLFGGISEEQYF TGTGCCAGCAGCTTATTTGGGGGCATCTCTGAAGAGCAGTACTTC
TRBJ1-1 TRBV3-1 many . CASSHLNTEAFF TGTGCCAGCAGCCACCTAAACACTGAAGCTTTCTTT
TRBJ1-2 TRBV12-3/TRBV12-4 . . CASNPSVGGGYTF TGTGCCAGCAACCCCTCTGTCGGTGGTGGCTACACCTTC
TRBJ2-1 TRBV6-5 . TRBD2 CASSYRGSGTLGNEQFF TGTGCCAGCAGTTACCGGGGTAGCGGGACCCTGGGGAATGAGCAGTTCTTC
TRBJ2-1 TRBV7-2 . TRBD2 CATSSGLAGVRKFF TGTGCCACTTCGTCCGGACTAGCGGGAGTTAGGAAGTTCTTC
TRBJ2-5 TRBV6-2/TRBV6-3 . TRBD2 CASGLAGEETQYF TGTGCCAGCGGACTAGCGGGAGAAGAGACCCAGTACTTC
TRBJ2-7 TRBV28 . TRBD2 CASSTEASGSSYEQYF TGTGCCAGCAGTACTGAGGCTAGCGGGAGTTCCTACGAGCAGTACTTC
TRBJ1-5 TRBV6-5 . . CASSYLGGSNQPQHF TGTGCCAGCAGTTACTTGGGGGGAAGCAATCAGCCCCAGCATTTT
TRBJ2-2 TRBV12-3/TRBV12-4 . . CASSLRRATNTGELFF TGTGCCAGCAGTTTAAGGAGGGCAACCAACACCGGGGAGCTGTTTTTT
TRBJ2-5 TRBV20-1 few TRBD2 CSARSLAGGGETQYF TGCAGTGCTCGAAGCCTAGCGGGAGGGGGTGAGACCCAGTACTTC
TRBJ1-2 TRBV10-3 many TRBD1 CAISESGQSLGYTF TGTGCCATCAGTGAGTCGGGACAGTCGTTGGGCTACACCTTC
TRBJ2-3 TRBV6-2/TRBV6-3 few TRBD2 CASSYLTSTDTQYF TGTGCCAGCAGTTACCTGACTAGCACGGATACGCAGTATTTT
TRBJ2-3 TRBV7-3 many TRBD2 CASSLLAGVTDTQYF TGTGCCAGCAGCTTACTAGCGGGGGTCACAGATACGCAGTATTTT
TRBJ2-1 TRBV20-1 . TRBD2 CSARGIGFGGRAEYNEQFF TGCAGTGCTAGAGGAATAGGTTTCGGCGGGAGGGCCGAATACAATGAGCAGTTCTTC
TRBJ2-7 TRBV5-6 few TRBD2 CASRRSGSLFEQYF TGTGCCAGCAGACGTAGCGGGAGTCTCTTCGAGCAGTACTTC
TRBJ2-1 TRBV27 . TRBD2 CASSLYLAGGPKGNEQFF TGTGCCAGCAGTTTATACCTAGCGGGAGGGCCTAAGGGCAATGAGCAGTTCTTC
TRBJ1-2 TRBV3-1 . . CASSQEGRTNGYTF TGTGCCAGCAGCCAGGAGGGACGGACCAATGGCTACACCTTC
TRBJ1-1 TRBV12-3/TRBV12-4 . TRBD1 CASSPGQFAEAFF TGTGCCAGCAGTCCGGGACAGTTCGCTGAAGCTTTCTTT
TRBJ1-2 TRBV5-4 . . CASRPETANYGYTF TGTGCCAGCAGACCGGAGACAGCTAACTATGGCTACACCTTC
TRBJ2-3 TRBV5-1 few . CASSLGGSLADTQYF TGCGCCAGCAGCTTGGGCGGAAGTCTCGCAGATACGCAGTATTTT
TRBJ2-7 TRBV5-4 once . CASSLVGISPVEQYF TGTGCCAGCAGCTTGGTTGGGATTTCTCCGGTCGAGCAGTACTTC
TRBJ2-3 TRBV9 few TRBD2 CASGSGGAEDTQYF TGTGCCAGCGGAAGCGGGGGGGCTGAAGATACGCAGTATTTT
TRBJ2-1 TRBV10-3 . . CAISERLVGNEQFF TGTGCCATCAGTGAGAGACTAGTGGGCAATGAGCAGTTCTTC
TRBJ1-2 TRBV20-1 few . CSADQGQSPYGYTF TGCAGTGCGGACCAAGGACAGAGCCCTTATGGCTACACCTTC
TRBJ2-7 TRBV4-1 . TRBD2 CASSQGLAPSSYEQYF TGCGCCAGCAGCCAAGGACTAGCGCCGAGCTCCTACGAGCAGTACTTC
TRBJ2-5 TRBV7-9 few . CASSLGLGKETQYF TGTGCCAGCAGCTTAGGATTGGGGAAAGAGACCCAGTACTTC
TRBJ2-5 TRBV9 . TRBD1 CASSVGGGLETQYF TGTGCCAGCAGCGTAGGAGGGGGCCTAGAGACCCAGTACTTC
TRBJ2-7 TRBV4-3 . . CASSHHYEQYF TGCGCCAGCAGCCACCACTACGAGCAGTACTTC
TRBJ2-1 TRBV7-3 . . CASSQREGIQGDNEQFF TGTGCCAGCAGCCAAAGGGAGGGTATACAGGGGGACAATGAGCAGTTCTTC
TRBJ2-2 TRBV5-1 . TRBD1 CASSADRVNTGELFF TGCGCCAGCAGCGCGGACAGGGTTAACACCGGGGAGCTGTTTTTT
TRBJ2-7 TRBV20-1 . . CSANNMDSYEQYF TGCAGTGCTAATAATATGGATTCCTACGAGCAGTACTTC
TRBJ2-5 TRBV29-1 . TRBD2 CSGLPSGETQYF TGCAGCGGACTTCCTAGCGGCGAGACCCAGTACTTC
TRBJ1-2 TRBV6-6 . . CASSTDGNYGYTF TGTGCCAGCAGTACGGACGGGAACTATGGCTACACCTTC